Detailed here is one T cell receptor beta chain. This clone was picked up one time. No cognate antigen has been identified for it. Base qualities are not recorded, but no much larger clone differs from it by a single base. Its CDR3 holds 11 amino acids, cysteine through phenylalanine. Only the CDR3 DNA is retained, 33 bases long and in frame from the first base. The germline V gene specifies SQVTM as CDR1 and ANQGSEA as CDR2. Deletion took 4 bases off V and 8 bases off J, with a span of 11 bases between the germline ends. This sample is drawn from a study of blood T cell repertoires in COVID-19 (dated by TCRdb to about 2020). Study-level background: Samples covering the acute and convalescent phases of COVID-19 were provided by collaborators in the United States, Italy and Spain. The prospective study material was composed of cDNA or gDNA derived from T cells, B-cell-depleted T cells, or PBMCs. Subjects who had been exposed to COVID-19, were actively infected with it, or had recovered from it provided the deeply sampled blood TCRbeta repertoires that made up the dataset. The repertoires were made available in a free public database intended to serve as a resource for research on the immune response to SARS-CoV-2. The samples were drawn from the first 160 participants of the ongoing ImmuneRACE study and from under 1,500 subjects provided by 6 global collaborators. A de-identified subject ID, COVID-19 status, age in years and sex were almost always included in the sample metadata. Where available, HLA class I and class II types were obtained from metadata supplied by the sample provider rather than from assay-based typing. Results the study describes overall, beyond this receptor: How much clinical and demographic metadata was included differed by source and by participant, and the metadata was provided uncurated.

TCRbeta CDR3 regions were amplified from genomic DNA by means of the immunoSEQ Assay, a bias-controlled multiplex PCR. The source study handled its data this way. Nucleated cell counts per sample were estimated from amplification of reference gene primers within the assay. Sequence reads were collapsed and filtered to measure the absolute abundance of every unique TCRbeta CDR3 rearrangement. For each sample, productive Simpson clonality was calculated as the square root of Simpson's diversity index over productive rearrangements. This is the immuneACCESS table as TCRdb keeps it, with only in-frame sequences that have V and J called. A part of the clones is gone; compared with another copy, unresolved V genes explain less than half, and the rest is unexplained. V, J and clone size are those of that table, while D and trimming were read from the DNA. A total of roughly 120,000 clones appear in this sample, over 60% of them only once. Jointly, the top ten make up around 3.5% of the sample.

Each collaborating institution followed its own protocols to collect whole blood in K2EDTA tubes. For TCRbeta analysis, collaborator samples were shipped as frozen whole blood, as isolated PBMCs, or as DNA extracted from either sample type. The sample comprised peripheral blood. The chain was built from TRBV29-1 and TRBJ1-2, with an unclear D gene assignment. The origin of this receptor is a woman of 80 years or more with acute or convalescent COVID-19. The CDR3 reads as follows: CSVVGVWGYTF. The base sequence is TGCAGCGTTGTCGGGGTGTGGGGCTACACCTTC. The CDR3, completed at both ends by the reference TRBV29-1 and TRBJ1-2 genes, gives the full variable domain SAVISQKPSRDICQRGTSLTIQCQVDSQVTMMFWYRQQPGQSLTLIATANQGSEATYESGFVIDKFPISRPNLTFSTLTVSNMSPEDSSIYLCSVVGVWGYTFGSGTRLTVV.